A single sample gave rise to the 22 T cell receptor beta chains below, sequenced in a study of blood T cell repertoires in COVID-19. The data were produced by immunoSEQ multiplex PCR, yet TCRdb's version contains in-frame clones alone and is incomplete. This table has 120,000 or so clones, roughly 88% appearing once. The sequencing input was peripheral blood. These receptor sequences come from a man in his forties with acute or convalescent COVID-19.

This rearrangement joins TRBV6-1 to TRBJ2-7; the D gene is possibly TRBD1 (6 bases). Trimming took off 2 bases at V and 5 bases at J, with 13 bases between the two ends. This CDR3 comprises 14 residues. Germline V gives CDR1 MNHNS, CDR2 SASEGT. CDR3 DNA: TGTGCCAGCAGTGAAATACAGGGTCCCCACGAGCAGTACTTC. Protein sequence: CASSEIQGPHEQYF.

The CDR3 DNA sequence: TGTGCCTGGAGCTTAACAGGGTACCAAGAGACCCAGTACTTC. Protein: CAWSLTGYQETQYF. J is TRBJ2-5 and V is TRBV30, with D perhaps TRBD1 (6 bases). V was pared by 3 bases and J by 0 bases, with 11 bases between. Germline V gene data show CDR1 as GTSNPN and CDR2 as SVGIG (reference sequence). CDR3 length: 14 residues.

This clone was recorded once. The CDR3 here is CASSTRTGKYYEQYF. The CDR3 nucleotides read TGTGCCAGCAGCACCCGGACAGGGAAATACTACGAGCAGTACTTC. This chain links TRBV7-9 with TRBJ2-7; 8 bases are a match to TRBD1. Per the germline V gene, CDR1 is SEHNR and CDR2 is FQNEAQ (reference sequence). V lost 5 bases, J lost 3 bases, and 9 bases stayed unmatched. The CDR3 spans 15 residues.

The chain has TRBV30 and TRBJ1-2; D is undetermined. Per germline, CDR1 GTSNPN and CDR2 SVGIG (reference sequence). V was clipped by 0 bases and J by 6 bases, with 8 bases between them. This CDR3 region has 12 residues. The CDR3 DNA reads TGTGCCTGGAGTGTAGGAGGGCATGGCTACACCTTC. It translates to CAWSVGGHGYTF.

This chain links TRBV19 with TRBJ1-1, with D tentatively TRBD1 (6 bases). Germline V gene lookup returns CDR1 LNHDA and CDR2 SQIVND (reference sequence). V dropped 5 bases and J dropped 7 bases, with 17 bases sitting between them. This CDR3 has 14 residues. This CDR3 reads CASSPGHGAVEAFF. The CDR3 DNA is TGTGCCAGTAGTCCGGGACATGGGGCGGTTGAAGCTTTCTTT.

The chain has TRBV18 and TRBJ2-2; maybe TRBD2 (5 bases). Germline CDR1 and CDR2: KGHSH and LQKENI. V dropped 3 bases and J dropped 7 bases, with 6 bases sitting between them. The CDR3 is 12 residues long. In DNA, the CDR3 is TGTGCCAGCTCACCCGGGGACGGGGAGCTGTTTTTT. Translating it yields CASSPGDGELFF.

V usage is TRBV19 and J usage is TRBJ2-3; no firm D call. Germline values: CDR1 LNHDA, CDR2 SQIVND (reference sequence). The CDR3 covers 15 residues. V was shortened by 4 bases and J by 0 bases, with 11 bases between the two germline ends. In nucleotides, the CDR3 is TGTGCCAGTAGTAGGCAGGTCGCTAGCACAGATACGCAGTATTTT. The encoded protein is CASSRQVASTDTQYF.

This clone was recorded only once. V gene TRBV14 combines with J gene TRBJ2-1, with a weak D call TRBD2 (6 bases). CDR1 SGHDN and CDR2 FVKESK come from the germline V gene. This CDR3 has 13 residues. The ends were cut back, 1 base at V and 9 bases at J, with 10 bases in the middle. The DNA of the CDR3 is TGTGCCAGCAGCCAAGCGGGAGTTCCTGAGCAGTTCTTC. As protein: CASSQAGVPEQFF.

CDR3 sequence (DNA): TGCAGCGTTAGGGACAGGGGCGTCGTGGCGGAGGGAAACACCATATATTTT. Protein product: CSVRDRGVVAEGNTIYF. The V gene is TRBV29-1, the J gene TRBJ1-3; TRBD1 aligns across 10 bases. Germline V lookup: CDR1 SQVTM, CDR2 ANQGSEA. There are 17 residues in the CDR3. V dropped 5 bases and J dropped 4; count of bases not matched to a gene: 14.

This chain connects TRBV18 to TRBJ2-2; 12 nucleotides agree with TRBD2. The V gene's germline CDR1 is KGHSH and CDR2 LQKENI. CDR3 size: 15 residues. J gave up 8 bases and V 0 bases, and 1 base lay outside the gene matches. The CDR3 DNA reads TGTGCCAGCTCACCACCGACTAGCGGGAGAGGGGAGCTGTTTTTT. Amino acid sequence: CASSPPTSGRGELFF.

The chain is built from TRBV19 and TRBJ2-5; possibly TRBD2 for D (6 bases). The CDR3 is 14 residues long. Trimming took off 5 bases at V and 5 bases at J, with 15 bases between the two ends. Germline CDR1 is LNHDA and CDR2 is SQIVND (reference sequence). CDR3 DNA sequence: TGTGCCAGTAGTTTCCGGGACTGGGGGGAGACCCAGTACTTC. Encoded protein: CASSFRDWGETQYF.

The chain carries TRBV6-1 and TRBJ1-4; perhaps TRBD1 as D (5 bases). The CDR3 is 15 amino acids. Germline CDR1 reads MNHNS; CDR2 reads SASEGT. V lost 7 bases and J 5 bases, leaving 17 bases between the germline ends. The CDR3 nucleotides read TGTGCCAGCACCGAGGCGGGGCGGGGGAATGAAAAACTGTTTTTT. Protein: CASTEAGRGNEKLFF.

The genes are TRBV30 and TRBJ1-6; D gene unclear. The CDR3 covers 12 residues. Trimming took 4 bases from V and 10 from J, leaving 11 bases between them. The germline V gene encodes CDR1 GTSNPN and CDR2 SVGIG (reference sequence). CDR3 amino acids: CAWMYIGSPLHF. Written as DNA, the CDR3 is TGTGCCTGGATGTACATCGGGTCACCCCTCCACTTT.

This clone occurred a few times. The CDR3 DNA sequence: TGCGCCAGCAAGGCGGGAGGGAACACCGGGGAGCTGTTTTTT. Residues: CASKAGGNTGELFF. The J gene is TRBJ2-2, the V gene TRBV5-1, with 8 nucleotides matching TRBD2. The CDR3 is made up of 14 amino acids. Germline V gene sequence: CDR1 SGHRS, CDR2 YFSETQ. V was clipped by 6 bases and J by 1 base; unmatched bases: 2.

This chain joins TRBV6-5 and TRBJ1-1; tentative D call: TRBD1 (6 bases). Germline V gene data show CDR1 as MNHEY and CDR2 as SVGAGI. The ends were cut back, 2 bases at V and 0 bases at J, with 13 bases in the middle. This CDR3 contains 16 residues. Here the CDR3 DNA reads TGTGCCAGCAGTTACAGGGGGGGGTTCATGAACACTGAAGCTTTCTTT. It encodes CASSYRGGFMNTEAFF.

In this sample, this clone turned up once. The gene calls are TRBV9 and TRBJ1-4; 8 nucleotides match TRBD1. CDR1 is SGDLS and CDR2 is YYNGEE in the germline V gene. The CDR3 has 15 amino acids. V shed 4 bases and J 8 bases; nucleotides not matched to a gene: 10. Here the CDR3 reads CASSPSQGVGEKLFF. The CDR3 coding sequence is TGTGCCAGCAGCCCCTCACAGGGGGTCGGGGAAAAACTGTTTTTT.

The gene calls are TRBV4-3 and TRBJ1-3; 7 positions agree with TRBD1. Germline values: CDR1 LGHNA, CDR2 YSLEER. V was pared by 3 bases and J by 4 bases, with 6 bases of the junction left unmatched. The CDR3 runs to 15 residues. The CDR3: CASSHAGTVGNTIYF. In nucleotides, the CDR3 is TGCGCCAGCAGCCACGCCGGGACAGTAGGAAACACCATATATTTT.

J is TRBJ2-3 and V is TRBV2; 7 positions match TRBD2. J gave up 1 base and V 6 bases, and 4 bases lay outside the gene matches. Germline V lookup: CDR1 SNHLY, CDR2 FYNNEI. The CDR3 has 14 residues. The DNA for the CDR3 is TGTGCCAGCAGGCAAACTAGCGGCACAGATACGCAGTATTTT. This codes for CASRQTSGTDTQYF. Drawing the rest from reference TRBV2 and TRBJ2-3, the complete variable domain is EPEVTQTPSHQVTQMGQEVILRCVPISNHLYFYWYRQILGQKVEFLVSFYNNEISEKSEIFDDQFSVERPDGSNFTLKIRSTKLEDSAMYFCASRQTSGTDTQYFGPGTRLTVL.

The V gene is TRBV5-1, the J gene TRBJ1-1; D unclear. Trimming removed 0 bases from V and 1 base from J, with 10 bases in between. Per the germline V gene, CDR1 is SGHRS and CDR2 is YFSETQ. The CDR3 spans 15 residues. CDR3 bases: TGCGCCAGCAGCTTGGTTTTAGCTGGGAACACTGAAGCTTTCTTT. Residues: CASSLVLAGNTEAFF.

The chain combines TRBV7-2 with TRBJ2-7; 9 bases map to TRBD1. Losses at the gene ends were 2 bases for V and 1 base for J; bases not matched to a gene: 12. Germline V gene sequence: CDR1 SGHTA, CDR2 FQGNSA. This CDR3 has 18 amino acids. The CDR3 loop is CASSLSRTGAPSSYEQYF. In DNA form, the CDR3 reads TGTGCCAGCAGCTTATCGCGGACAGGGGCCCCTAGTTCCTACGAGCAGTACTTC.

V and J are TRBV9 and TRBJ2-7; 13 positions match TRBD2. The CDR3 contains 15 residues. CDR1 SGDLS and CDR2 YYNGEE come from the germline V gene. Trimming at V came to 4 bases and at J to 5 bases, leaving 6 bases not matched to a gene. For the CDR3, the DNA is TGTGCCAGCAGCAGGACTAGCGGGAGTATGAACGAGCAGTACTTC. Translation: CASSRTSGSMNEQYF.

The chain recombines TRBV4-2 with TRBJ1-2; possibly TRBD1 for D (5 bases). Germline lookup yields CDR1 LGHNA and CDR2 YNFKEQ. This CDR3 spans 14 amino acids. Trimming took off 7 bases at V and 8 bases at J, with 20 bases between the two ends. The CDR3 here is CASNKRGDRAGYTF. The CDR3 nucleotides are TGTGCCAGCAACAAACGGGGGGACCGGGCGGGCTACACCTTC.